The sequence of this TCR beta chain was determined in a study of control samples from healthy donors and cancer patients. The CDR3 length is 17 residues. CDR1 and CDR2 (germline): SGHVS, FQNEAQ. Trimming cost V 1 base and J 6 bases, with 22 bases left between them. The data were produced by immunoSEQ multiplex PCR, yet TCRdb's version contains in-frame clones alone and is incomplete. The sample gives over 150,000 clones, around 89% of which show up once; over 1.1% is in the top ten. This clonotype originated in a woman between 45 and 60 years old in good health. The rearrangement links TRBV7-8 to TRBJ2-7; no definite D call. Sequencing was done on a sample of blood. CDR3 amino acids: CASSLEGSVSRRAEQYF. CDR3 nucleotides: TGTGCCAGCAGCTTAGAGGGATCAGTTAGTCGGCGCGCCGAGCAGTACTTC.